The T cell receptor (beta chain) described here comes from a study of early T cells in non-severe SARS-CoV-2 infection. Study in general: Bulk RNA taken from unsorted whole blood was sequenced, leaving chains unpaired.

Study-level results: VDJdb-based annotation leaned toward anti-spike CD8 responses and missed private and CD4 specificities.

This clonotype turned up a few times. The antigen is not known. The CDR3 is made up of 15 amino acids. Germline-derived CDR1 and CDR2 are SGHDN and FVKESK. Trimming cost V 6 bases and J 0 bases; bases outside gene matches: 7. The library protocol tagged individual cDNA molecules with unique molecular identifiers. TCRdb recomputed calls from the 5' RACE reads with MiXCR, one row per CDR3 protein. The table lists 80,000 or so distinct CDR3 sequences, 11% to 15% of them singletons, with 3% to 3.5% in the top ten. This TCR was sampled from an adult who was a healthcare worker with PCR-confirmed SARS-CoV-2 infection or an uninfected control (not recorded which). What was sequenced was whole blood. This chain joins TRBV14 and TRBJ1-1, with 7 bases identical to TRBD1. In nucleotides, the CDR3 is TGTGCCAGCAGACCCAGGACAGGACTGAACACTGAAGCTTTCTTT. It codes for CASRPRTGLNTEAFF.